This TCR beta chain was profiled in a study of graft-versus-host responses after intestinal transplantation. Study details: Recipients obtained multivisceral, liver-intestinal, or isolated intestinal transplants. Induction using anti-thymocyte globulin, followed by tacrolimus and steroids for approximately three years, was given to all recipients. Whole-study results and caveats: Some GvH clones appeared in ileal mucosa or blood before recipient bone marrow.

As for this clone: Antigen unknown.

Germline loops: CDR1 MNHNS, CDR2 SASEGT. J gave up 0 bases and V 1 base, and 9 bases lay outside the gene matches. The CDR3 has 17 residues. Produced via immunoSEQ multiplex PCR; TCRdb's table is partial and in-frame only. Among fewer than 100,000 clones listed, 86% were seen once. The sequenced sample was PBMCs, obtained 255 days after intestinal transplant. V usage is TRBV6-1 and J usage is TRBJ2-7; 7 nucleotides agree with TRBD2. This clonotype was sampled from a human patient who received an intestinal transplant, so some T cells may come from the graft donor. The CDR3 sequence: CASSEDRGERGSYEQYF. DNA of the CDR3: TGTGCCAGCAGTGAAGATCGGGGAGAGCGGGGCTCCTACGAGCAGTACTTC.